This T cell receptor (beta chain) was sequenced during a study of T cell responses to AZD1222 COVID-19 vaccine. Findings of the study overall: No day 14 peak samples; only post-peak repertoires were characterized. A mostly white British donor set with more females was recruited, and clonal diversity was possibly underestimated.

With regard to this clone: The antigen is undetermined.

The data were produced by immunoSEQ multiplex PCR, yet TCRdb's version contains in-frame clones alone and is incomplete. The data contain 250,000 to 300,000 clones, almost 95% of them singletons. V lost 3 bases and J lost 1, with 12 bases in between. Germline assignment: CDR1 DFQATT and CDR2 SNEGSKA (reference sequence). The CDR3 length is 14 residues. The sequence was collected from an adult who received the AZD1222 COVID-19 vaccine. Specimen: peripheral blood, collected 28 days after the second AZD1222 dose. This chain connects TRBV20-1 to TRBJ1-1; a possible D gene is TRBD1 (6 bases). This CDR3 is CSASSGTQNTEAFF. As DNA, the CDR3 is TGCAGTGCTAGTTCCGGGACACAGAACACTGAAGCTTTCTTT.